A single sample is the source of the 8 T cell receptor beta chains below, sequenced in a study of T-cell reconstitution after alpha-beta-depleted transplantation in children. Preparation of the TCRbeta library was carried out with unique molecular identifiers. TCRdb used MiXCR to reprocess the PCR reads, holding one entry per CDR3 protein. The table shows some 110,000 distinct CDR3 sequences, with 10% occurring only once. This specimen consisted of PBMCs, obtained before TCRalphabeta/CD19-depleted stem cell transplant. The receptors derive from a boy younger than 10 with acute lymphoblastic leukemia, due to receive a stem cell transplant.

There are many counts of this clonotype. CDR3 coding DNA: TGTGCCAGCAGCCCCTCGGGCGGGACTAGCGCCGGGGAGCTGTTTTTT. The encoded protein is CASSPSGGTSAGELFF. This chain joins TRBV7-9 and TRBJ2-2, with 10 bases that match TRBD2. Per germline, CDR1 SEHNR and CDR2 FQNEAQ (reference sequence). The junction had 9 bases not matched to a gene; V was cut back by 5 bases and J by 6 bases. The CDR3 covers 16 residues.

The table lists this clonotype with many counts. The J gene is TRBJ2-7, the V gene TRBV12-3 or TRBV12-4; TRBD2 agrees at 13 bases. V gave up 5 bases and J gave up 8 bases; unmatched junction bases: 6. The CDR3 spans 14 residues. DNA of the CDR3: TGTGCCAGCAGTAGAGGACTAGCGGGAGTTCAGCAGTACTTC. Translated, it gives CASSRGLAGVQQYF.

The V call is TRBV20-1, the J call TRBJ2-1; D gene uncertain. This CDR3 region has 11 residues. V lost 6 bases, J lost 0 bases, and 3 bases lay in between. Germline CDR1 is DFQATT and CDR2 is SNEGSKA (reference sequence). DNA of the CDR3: TGCAGTGCAGGCTCCTACAATGAGCAGTTCTTC. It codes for CSAGSYNEQFF.

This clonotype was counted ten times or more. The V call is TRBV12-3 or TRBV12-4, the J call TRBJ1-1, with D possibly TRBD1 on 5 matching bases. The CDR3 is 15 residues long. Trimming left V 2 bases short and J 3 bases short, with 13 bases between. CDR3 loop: CASSLRGGADTEAFF. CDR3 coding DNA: TGTGCCAGCAGTTTACGGGGGGGAGCGGACACTGAAGCTTTCTTT.

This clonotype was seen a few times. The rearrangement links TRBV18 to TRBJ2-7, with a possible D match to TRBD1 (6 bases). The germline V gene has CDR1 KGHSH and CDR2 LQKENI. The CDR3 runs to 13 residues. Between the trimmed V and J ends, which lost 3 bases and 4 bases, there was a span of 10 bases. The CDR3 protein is CASSPEGQYEQYF. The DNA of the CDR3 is TGTGCCAGCTCACCTGAAGGACAGTACGAGCAGTACTTC. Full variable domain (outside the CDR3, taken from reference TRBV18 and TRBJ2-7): NAGVMQNPRHLVRRRGQEARLRCSPMKGHSHVYWYRQLPEEGLKFMVYLQKENIIDESGMPKERFSAEFPKEGPSILRIQQVVRGDSAAYFCASSPEGQYEQYFGPGTRLTVT.

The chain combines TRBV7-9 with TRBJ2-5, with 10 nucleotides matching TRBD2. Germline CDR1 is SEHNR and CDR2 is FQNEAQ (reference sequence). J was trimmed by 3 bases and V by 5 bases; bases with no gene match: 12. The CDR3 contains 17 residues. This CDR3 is CASSPSGRATSKETQYF. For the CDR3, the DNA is TGTGCCAGCAGCCCAAGCGGGAGGGCCACCTCAAAAGAGACCCAGTACTTC.

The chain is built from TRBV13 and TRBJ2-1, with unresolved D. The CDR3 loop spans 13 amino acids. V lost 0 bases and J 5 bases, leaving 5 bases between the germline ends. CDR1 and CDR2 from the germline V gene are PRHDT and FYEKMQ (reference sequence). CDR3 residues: CASSLGRHNEQFF. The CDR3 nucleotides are TGTGCCAGCAGCTTAGGACGGCACAATGAGCAGTTCTTC.

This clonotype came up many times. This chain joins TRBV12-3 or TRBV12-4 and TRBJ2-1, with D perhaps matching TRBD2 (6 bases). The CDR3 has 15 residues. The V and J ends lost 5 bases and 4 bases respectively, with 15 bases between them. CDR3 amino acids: CASSTWRVRYNEQFF. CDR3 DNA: TGTGCCAGCAGTACCTGGAGGGTAAGGTACAATGAGCAGTTCTTC.